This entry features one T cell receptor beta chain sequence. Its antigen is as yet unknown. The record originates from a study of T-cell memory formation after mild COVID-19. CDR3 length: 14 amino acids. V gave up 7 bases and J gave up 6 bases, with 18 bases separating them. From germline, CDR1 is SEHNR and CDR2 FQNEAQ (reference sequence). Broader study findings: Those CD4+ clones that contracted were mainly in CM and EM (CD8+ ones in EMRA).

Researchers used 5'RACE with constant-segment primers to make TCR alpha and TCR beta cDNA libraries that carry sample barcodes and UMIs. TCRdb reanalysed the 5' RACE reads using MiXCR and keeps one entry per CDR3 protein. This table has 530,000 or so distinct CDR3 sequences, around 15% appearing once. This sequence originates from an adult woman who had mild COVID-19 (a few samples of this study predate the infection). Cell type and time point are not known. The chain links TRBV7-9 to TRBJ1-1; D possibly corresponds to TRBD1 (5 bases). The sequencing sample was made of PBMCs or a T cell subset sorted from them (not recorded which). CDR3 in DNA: TGTGCCAGCACAAAATCGGGGCGACCTTCTGAAGCTTTCTTT. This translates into CASTKSGRPSEAFF.